Listed here are 20 T cell receptor beta chains from one sample, sequenced in a study of T cell repertoires in cytomegalovirus infection. TCRdb reanalysed the reads using MiXCR and keeps one entry per CDR3 protein. The table shows 110,000 to 150,000 distinct CDR3 sequences, with about 6.3% occurring only once. The sequencing input was PBMCs. These receptors all come from a human donor in good health (CMV status not recorded). Some clones in this sample may be carry-over from other donors' samples.

This clonotype showed up many times. This sequence joins TRBV7-8 and TRBJ2-7; D is unclear. CDR3 size: 14 residues. Per the germline V gene, CDR1 is SGHVS and CDR2 is FQNEAQ. Deletions cut 5 bases from V and 4 bases from J, with 15 bases between. CDR3 DNA sequence: TGTGCCAGCAGCCCAATACCCCGAGGTTACGAGCAGTACTTC. Protein product: CASSPIPRGYEQYF.

This clonotype was detected ten times or more. The chain employs TRBV7-8 and TRBJ2-5, with 7 bases that match TRBD2. Losses at the gene ends were 0 bases for V and 1 base for J; bases not matched to a gene: 2. In germline, CDR1 is SGHVS, CDR2 FQNEAQ. CDR3 length equals 15 residues. The CDR3 protein is CASSLAGLVQETQYF. The CDR3, as DNA: TGTGCCAGCAGCTTAGCAGGACTAGTCCAAGAGACCCAGTACTTC.

In this sample, this clonotype turned up a few times. V is TRBV20-1 and J is TRBJ2-1, with TRBD2 identical over 8 bases. The germline gives CDR1 DFQATT, CDR2 SNEGSKA (reference sequence). Unmatched junction bases numbered 5, after V lost 3 bases and J lost 4 bases. The CDR3 has 14 residues. The chain's CDR3 is CSARAGGPYNEQFF. CDR3 sequence (DNA): TGCAGTGCTAGGGCGGGGGGTCCTTACAATGAGCAGTTCTTC.

This clonotype was observed at least ten times. The chain uses TRBV12-3 or TRBV12-4 and TRBJ2-5, with 9 bases that match TRBD2. With V trimmed by 2 bases and J by 4 bases, 5 bases remained unmatched. CDR3 length: 15 amino acids. This CDR3 is CASSLTSGFGETQYF. CDR3 DNA sequence: TGTGCCAGCAGTTTAACTAGCGGGTTTGGAGAGACCCAGTACTTC.

This clonotype was detected ten times or more. This chain connects TRBV20-1 to TRBJ2-3; TRBD2 matches 10 bases. Trimming took 6 bases from V and 4 from J; bases not matched to a gene: 4. Germline V gives CDR1 DFQATT, CDR2 SNEGSKA (reference sequence). The CDR3 is 13 amino acids. CDR3 in amino acids: CSAPAGGADTQYF. For the CDR3, the DNA is TGCAGTGCCCCAGCGGGGGGGGCAGATACGCAGTATTTT.

This clonotype was seen repeatedly, ten times or more. V gene TRBV7-9 combines with J gene TRBJ1-2, with TRBD1 identical over 7 bases. Germline V gives CDR1 SEHNR, CDR2 FQNEAQ (reference sequence). The CDR3 spans 14 residues. V was pared by 5 bases and J by 7 bases, with 10 bases of the junction left unmatched. In DNA, the CDR3 is TGTGCCAGCAGCCCCGCCGACAGGGCGACTGGCTACACCTTC. Amino acids: CASSPADRATGYTF.

In this sample, this clonotype turned up a few times. The chain joins TRBV2 to TRBJ2-2; D gene ambiguous. Germline-derived CDR1 and CDR2 are SNHLY and FYNNEI. The CDR3 contains 14 residues. With 4 bases removed from V and 2 bases from J, the gap between germline ends came to 8 bases. CDR3 sequence (DNA): TGTGCCAGCAGTGTCAGAGTTAACACCGGGGAGCTGTTTTTT. Amino acid sequence: CASSVRVNTGELFF. Combining the CDR3 with reference TRBV2 and TRBJ2-2 gives the whole variable domain EPEVTQTPSHQVTQMGQEVILRCVPISNHLYFYWYRQILGQKVEFLVSFYNNEISEKSEIFDDQFSVERPDGSNFTLKIRSTKLEDSAMYFCASSVRVNTGELFFGEGSRLTVL.

This clonotype has at least ten counts. V usage is TRBV7-2 and J usage is TRBJ2-5; TRBD1 or TRBD2 may be the D gene (5 bases each). The CDR3 extends over 14 amino acids. Trimming left V 2 bases short and J 7 bases short, with 14 bases between. Germline loops: CDR1 SGHTA, CDR2 FQGNSA. CDR3 nucleotide sequence: TGTGCCAGCAGCTTACGGGGCTCACGGGGGACCCAGTACTTC. Its translation: CASSLRGSRGTQYF.

The rearrangement uses TRBV28 and TRBJ1-2, with D unclear. The CDR3 length is 14 residues. V was trimmed by 4 bases and J by 4 bases, leaving 13 bases between them. Germline assignment: CDR1 MDHEN and CDR2 SYDVKM. CDR3 bases: TGTGCCAGCAGTTCTCCCCACGGCGGCTATGGCTACACCTTC. As protein: CASSSPHGGYGYTF.

The sample holds many counts of this clonotype. CDR3 in amino acids: CASSLIGTGLGETQYF. DNA for the CDR3: TGTGCCAGCAGCTTAATCGGGACAGGGTTGGGGGAGACCCAGTACTTC. The J gene is TRBJ2-5, the V gene TRBV7-3; 9 nucleotides align to TRBD1. There are 16 residues in the CDR3. Trimming took 1 base from V and 5 from J; bases not matched to a gene: 8. Germline V gene sequence: CDR1 SGHTA, CDR2 FQGTGA.

This clonotype has at least ten counts. The gene calls are TRBV28 and TRBJ2-7; tentative D call: TRBD1 (5 bases). Trimming took 5 bases from V and 3 from J, leaving 26 bases between them. Germline-derived CDR1 and CDR2 are MDHEN and SYDVKM. The CDR3 totals 18 residues. The CDR3 loop reads CASSTDLGASNRIYEQYF. Written as DNA, the CDR3 is TGTGCCAGCAGTACTGATTTAGGGGCCTCCAACCGGATCTACGAGCAGTACTTC.

At least ten counts were recorded for this clonotype. The gene calls are TRBV7-2 and TRBJ2-5; the match to TRBD2 covers 12 bases. CDR1 is SGHTA and CDR2 is FQGNSA in the germline V gene. The CDR3 sequence is 16 residues long. Trimming at V came to 3 bases and at J to 5 bases, leaving 7 bases not matched to a gene. The CDR3 protein is CASSFRLAGDKETQYF. The CDR3 DNA follows: TGTGCCAGCAGCTTCAGACTAGCGGGGGACAAGGAGACCCAGTACTTC.

The sample holds many counts of this clonotype. This chain links TRBV5-5 with TRBJ1-2, with 8 bases matching TRBD1. Trimming removed 3 bases from V and 4 bases from J; junction bases left unmatched: 5. This CDR3 has 14 residues. CDR1 is SGHKS, CDR2 YYEKEE, per germline (reference sequence). CDR3 residues: CASSWGQETYGYTF. Here the CDR3 DNA reads TGTGCCAGCAGCTGGGGACAGGAGACCTATGGCTACACCTTC.

On this clonotype: This sequence may be a read error, since a much larger clone differs from it by one base. This chain uses TRBV18 with TRBJ2-5; D possibly corresponds to TRBD1 (5 bases). This CDR3 region has 14 residues. CDR1 is KGHSH and CDR2 is LQKENI in the germline V gene. CDR3 protein: CAGSPLREGETQYF. The CDR3 bases are TGTGCCGGCTCACCACTCAGGGAAGGAGAGACCCAGTACTTC.

This clonotype was detected only a few times. The chain has TRBV27 and TRBJ1-6, with a tentative D call TRBD1 (5 bases). This CDR3 region has 15 residues. Germline CDR1 and CDR2: MNHEY and SMNVEV (reference sequence). Trimming took 10 bases from V and 6 from J, leaving 19 bases between them. The CDR3 DNA follows: TGTGCCACCATGGGGCGCCGGGGCGCTAATTCACCCCTCCACTTT. Translation gives CATMGRRGANSPLHF.

Ten or more counts support this clonotype. The chain links TRBV7-2 to TRBJ2-1, with 8 positions matching TRBD1. Germline V CDR1 and CDR2: SGHTA, FQGNSA. Trimming took 8 bases from V and 5 from J; bases not matched to a gene: 14. There are 16 residues in the CDR3. CDR3 nucleotides: TGTGCCAGCGCTCCCCTAGGCCAGGGGGCGGACAATGAGCAGTTCTTC. Amino acids: CASAPLGQGADNEQFF.

This clonotype occurred many times. The V and J genes are TRBV6-1 and TRBJ2-6; 7 bases match TRBD2. The trim removed 6 bases at V and 0 bases at J, leaving 5 bases unmatched. Germline lookup yields CDR1 MNHNS and CDR2 SASEGT. The CDR3 sequence is 16 residues long. In DNA form, the CDR3 reads TGTGCCAGCAGAAATTCGGGAGGCTCTGGGGCCAACGTCCTGACTTTC. Translation: CASRNSGGSGANVLTF.

This clonotype was found many times. The rearrangement uses TRBV7-2 and TRBJ1-2; TRBD1 might be the D (5 bases). Germline V gene sequence: CDR1 SGHTA, CDR2 FQGNSA. The V and J ends lost 5 bases and 0 bases respectively, with 10 bases between them. CDR3 length: 14 amino acids. This chain's CDR3 is CASSPTTANYGYTF. The CDR3 bases are TGTGCCAGCAGCCCCACGACAGCTAACTATGGCTACACCTTC. Full variable domain (missing parts from reference TRBV7-2 and TRBJ1-2): GAGVSQSPSNKVTEKGKDVELRCDPISGHTALYWYRQSLGQGLEFLIYFQGNSAPDKSGLPSDRFSAERTGGSVSTLTIQRTQQEDSAVYLCASSPTTANYGYTFGSGTRLTVV.

At least ten counts were recorded for this clonotype. The rearrangement links TRBV9 to TRBJ2-3, with D perhaps matching TRBD2 (6 bases). Trimming took off 3 bases at V and 3 bases at J, with 11 bases between the two ends. CDR3 size: 14 residues. Germline V gene lookup returns CDR1 SGDLS and CDR2 YYNGEE. The CDR3 DNA reads as TGTGCCAGCAGCGCTTCGGGGGTAACAGATACGCAGTATTTT. It translates to CASSASGVTDTQYF.

This clonotype appeared many times. The V gene is TRBV7-6, the J gene TRBJ1-4, with a weak D call TRBD1 (6 bases). From germline, CDR1 is SGHVS and CDR2 FNYEAQ. This CDR3 has 16 amino acids. Trimming removed 5 bases at V and 7 bases at J, with 20 bases between. Written as DNA, the CDR3 is TGTGCCAGCAGCGCCTGGACAGTCGCAGAGGGTGAAAAACTGTTTTTT. It codes for CASSAWTVAEGEKLFF.